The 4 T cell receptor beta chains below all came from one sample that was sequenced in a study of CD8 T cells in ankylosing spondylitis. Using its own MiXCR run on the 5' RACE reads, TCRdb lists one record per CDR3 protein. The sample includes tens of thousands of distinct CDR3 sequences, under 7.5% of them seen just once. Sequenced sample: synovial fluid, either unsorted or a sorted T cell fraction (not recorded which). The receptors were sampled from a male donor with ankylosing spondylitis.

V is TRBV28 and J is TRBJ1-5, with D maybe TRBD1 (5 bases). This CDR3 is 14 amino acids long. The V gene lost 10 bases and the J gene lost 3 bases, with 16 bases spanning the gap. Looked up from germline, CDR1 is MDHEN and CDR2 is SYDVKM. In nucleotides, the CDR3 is TGTGCCACCAAACCGGGACTGCACAATCAGCCCCAGCATTTT. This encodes CATKPGLHNQPQHF.

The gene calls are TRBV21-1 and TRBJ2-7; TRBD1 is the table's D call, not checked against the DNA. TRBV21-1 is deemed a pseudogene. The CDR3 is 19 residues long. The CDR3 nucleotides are TGTGCCAGCAGCCAAAGGAGCTTTCGACGTGCAGGGAAAGTCTACGAGCAGTACTTC. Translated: CASSQRSFRRAGKVYEQYF.

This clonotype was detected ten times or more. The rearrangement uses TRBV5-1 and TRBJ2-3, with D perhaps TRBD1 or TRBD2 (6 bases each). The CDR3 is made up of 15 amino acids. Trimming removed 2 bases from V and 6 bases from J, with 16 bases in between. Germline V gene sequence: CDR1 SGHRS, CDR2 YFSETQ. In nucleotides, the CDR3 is TGCGCCAGCAGCTTCGAGGGACGGGGGCTCGATACGCAGTATTTT. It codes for CASSFEGRGLDTQYF.

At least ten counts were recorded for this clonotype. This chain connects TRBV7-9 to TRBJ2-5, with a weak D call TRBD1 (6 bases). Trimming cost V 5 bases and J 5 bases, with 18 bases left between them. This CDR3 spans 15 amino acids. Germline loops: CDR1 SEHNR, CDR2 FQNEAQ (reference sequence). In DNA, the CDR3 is TGTGCCAGCAGCCCCCGGGGAACAGGGATGGAGACCCAGTACTTC. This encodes CASSPRGTGMETQYF.